The 8 T cell receptor beta chains below come from one sample, sequenced in a study of blood T cells in healthy people across ages. Primed by a sample-barcoded 5' primer and a J-beta primer mix, a second PCR proceeded for about 7 to 11 cycles. TCRdb called the 5' RACE reads again in MiXCR, with one record for every CDR3 protein. The table includes some 940,000 distinct CDR3 sequences, about 29% detected once. These data were also reused for a study on T cells of mothers and their children.

Sequences were obtained from blood. The source of these receptors is a woman aged 35 to 49 in good health.

The chain links TRBV7-9 to TRBJ1-5, with D perhaps matching TRBD1 (5 bases). The CDR3 runs 14 residues. CDR1 is SEHNR, CDR2 FQNEAQ, per germline (reference sequence). Trimming cost V 4 bases and J 3 bases, with 10 bases left between them. The CDR3 nucleotides read TGTGCCAGCAGCTGGGGCGGGGACAATCAGCCCCAGCATTTT. This gives the protein CASSWGGDNQPQHF.

This clonotype has ten or more counts. The chain is built from TRBV15 and TRBJ2-5; TRBD1 matches at 7 bases. The germline V gene has CDR1 LNHNV and CDR2 YYDKDF (reference sequence). This CDR3 comprises 13 residues. The V gene end was trimmed by 5 bases and the J gene end by 5 bases; junction bases not matched to a gene: 5. The CDR3 coding sequence is TGTGCCACCAGCCGGGACAGAAAGGAGACCCAGTACTTC. Translation: CATSRDRKETQYF.

The chain recombines TRBV20-1 with TRBJ1-6, with D possibly TRBD1 on 5 matching bases. The V end was cut by 3 bases, the J end by 7 bases, with 19 bases between. The CDR3 spans 16 residues. The germline V gene has CDR1 DFQATT and CDR2 SNEGSKA (reference sequence). In nucleotides, the CDR3 is TGCAGTGCTAGGACGGTACTTCAGGGTTGGAATTCACCCCTCCACTTT. Translated, it gives CSARTVLQGWNSPLHF.

This clonotype showed up just a few times. The chain carries TRBV20-1 and TRBJ2-1; D may be TRBD2 (6 bases). Germline CDR1 is DFQATT and CDR2 is SNEGSKA (reference sequence). V was cut by 6 bases and J by 7 bases, with 19 bases left in between. This CDR3 spans 14 amino acids. DNA of the CDR3: TGCAGTGCCCATCTTTCGGAGGGTAGGAATGAGCAGTTCTTC. Its protein is CSAHLSEGRNEQFF.

This clonotype was detected many times. The CDR3 region is CASGLGHERGRYNEQFF. As DNA, the CDR3 is TGTGCTAGTGGTTTAGGCCACGAGCGGGGGAGGTACAATGAGCAGTTCTTC. The chain joins TRBV12-5 to TRBJ2-1; 8 bases match TRBD2. After removal of 3 bases from V and 4 bases from J, the junction contained 11 bases not matched to a gene. CDR1 is LGHNT, CDR2 FRNRAP, per germline. The CDR3 runs 17 residues.

In this sample, this clonotype turned up once. A much larger clonotype is one base distant, so this may be a read error. The gene calls are TRBV27 and TRBJ2-6, with 8 bases matching TRBD2. The germline V gene encodes CDR1 MNHEY and CDR2 SMNVEV (reference sequence). The CDR3 sequence is 15 residues long. The CDR3 here is CASSPYSSGANVQTF. CDR3 in DNA: TGTGCCAGCAGTCCCTATAGTAGCGGGGCCAACGTCCAGACTTTC.

This clonotype was recorded a few times. The chain uses TRBV21-1 and TRBJ2-7; the D segment call TRBD1 is taken from the table without a DNA check. Matching the DNA end better, TRBJ2-4 makes the J call doubtful. TRBV21-1 is a documented pseudogene. The CDR3 has 15 residues. CDR3 in DNA: TGTGCCGGCAGCAAAGAGGCTGGGCGTCGAAACATTCAGTACTTC. Its protein product is CAGSKEAGRRNIQYF.

This clonotype appeared a few times. The gene calls are TRBV7-2 and TRBJ2-2; weak D call: TRBD2 (7 bases). From germline, CDR1 is SGHTA and CDR2 FQGNSA. CDR3 length: 18 amino acids. V was shortened by 5 bases and J by 6 bases, with 25 bases between the two germline ends. CDR3 nucleotides: TGTGCCAGCAGCCCATTAAGTATTTCGGGGGGCCGGGCCGGGGAGCTGTTTTTT. Translated: CASSPLSISGGRAGELFF.